Listed below are T cell receptor beta chains from one sample, sequenced in a study of T-cell memory formation after mild COVID-19. TCRdb passed the 5' RACE reads through MiXCR, listing each CDR3 protein once. The table has about half a million distinct CDR3 sequences, 18% seen once. Sequenced input: PBMCs or a T cell subset sorted from them (not recorded which). The receptors were gathered from an adult woman who had mild COVID-19 (a few samples of this study predate the infection). Cell type and time point are not known. The CDR3 runs from the conserved cysteine through the conserved F or W. Each record gives: D gene, J gene, clone size, V gene, CDR3 protein, CDR3 DNA. D genes are given only for firm matches. Clone size is stated in some rows and not others, as once, few, many or a class when expanded.

NA TRBJ2-7 many TRBV12-3/TRBV12-4 CASSRGGHSYEQYF TGTGCCAGCAGTCGCGGGGGCCACTCCTACGAGCAGTACTTC
NA TRBJ1-2 NA TRBV6-5 CASSPRGARYGYTF TGTGCCAGCAGCCCACGGGGGGCACGCTATGGCTACACCTTC
TRBD1 TRBJ2-1 NA TRBV9 CASSSSGQGSYNEQFF TGTGCCAGCAGCTCGTCGGGACAGGGGTCCTACAATGAGCAGTTCTTC
NA TRBJ1-5 many TRBV6-2/TRBV6-3 CASRSLQGNQPQHF TGTGCCAGCAGATCACTACAGGGCAATCAGCCCCAGCATTTT
TRBD1 TRBJ2-3 NA TRBV4-1 CASSQRGTGMDTQYF TGCGCCAGCAGCCAACGGGGGACAGGAATGGATACGCAGTATTTT
TRBD1 TRBJ2-5 NA TRBV10-3 CAISPGTEETQYF TGTGCCATCAGTCCCGGGACAGAAGAGACCCAGTACTTC
TRBD1 TRBJ1-6 few TRBV9 CASSPRTGVNSPLHF TGTGCCAGCAGCCCACGGACAGGAGTAAATTCACCCCTCCACTTT
NA TRBJ1-2 few TRBV29-1 CSAITYGYTF TGCAGCGCAATAACCTATGGCTACACCTTC
TRBD2 TRBJ2-7 few TRBV4-2 CASSQQLAGYTYEQYF TGTGCCAGCAGCCAACAACTAGCGGGATACACCTACGAGCAGTACTTC
NA TRBJ1-2 NA TRBV7-9 CASRPQDGPLKGYTF TGTGCCAGCCGCCCACAGGACGGCCCTCTAAAGGGCTACACCTTC
NA TRBJ2-1 NA TRBV14 CASSQVGQVAQFF TGTGCCAGCAGCCAAGTAGGTCAGGTGGCGCAGTTCTTC
TRBD2 TRBJ2-3 NA TRBV7-2 CASSLLAGGVTDTQYF TGTGCCAGCAGCTTACTAGCGGGGGGCGTCACAGATACGCAGTATTTT
TRBD1 TRBJ1-2 few TRBV18 CASAPQGSEDYGYTF TGTGCCAGTGCTCCACAGGGGAGTGAGGACTATGGCTACACCTTC
TRBD1 TRBJ2-7 few TRBV29-1 CSAYGQGHEQYF TGCAGCGCGTACGGACAGGGTCACGAGCAGTACTTC
NA TRBJ2-3 NA TRBV4-1 CASSQGRERYTDTQYF TGCGCCAGCAGCCAAGGGAGGGAACGCTACACAGATACGCAGTATTTT
TRBD2 TRBJ2-1 NA TRBV20-1 CSTGLAGVINEQFF TGCAGTACAGGACTAGCGGGGGTCATTAATGAGCAGTTCTTC
TRBD2 TRBJ2-1 NA TRBV11-2 CASSLFGRDYTEQFF TGTGCCAGCAGCTTATTCGGGAGGGACTACACTGAGCAGTTCTTC
TRBD2 TRBJ2-1 few TRBV20-1 CSANLPGLAGGYNEQFF TGCAGTGCTAACCTTCCGGGACTAGCGGGGGGGTATAATGAGCAGTTCTTC
NA TRBJ2-5 few TRBV3-1 CASSYADETQYF TGTGCCAGCAGCTACGCCGACGAGACCCAGTACTTC
NA TRBJ2-3 NA TRBV7-9 CASSLGGALDTQYF TGTGCCAGCAGCTTAGGAGGGGCGTTGGATACGCAGTATTTT
NA TRBJ1-1 few TRBV10-3 CAISLGTEAFF TGTGCCATCAGTCTTGGCACTGAAGCTTTCTTT
NA TRBJ1-2 few TRBV5-6 CASSLGQWNYGYTF TGTGCCAGCAGCTTGGGACAGTGGAACTATGGCTACACCTTC
TRBD2 TRBJ2-7 NA TRBV5-5 CASSLDPGTSYEQYF TGTGCCAGCAGCTTGGATCCCGGGACTAGTTACGAGCAGTACTTC
NA TRBJ1-2 NA TRBV29-1 CSVENVYRGYTF TGCAGCGTTGAAAACGTGTACAGAGGCTACACCTTC
NA TRBJ2-7 NA TRBV7-2 CASSRATGAGEQYF TGTGCCAGCAGCCGGGCCACGGGGGCGGGCGAGCAGTACTTC
NA TRBJ1-1 NA TRBV9 CASSVDQVSTEAFF TGTGCCAGCAGCGTAGATCAAGTGAGCACTGAAGCTTTCTTT
TRBD2 TRBJ2-1 few TRBV7-2 CASSLVGGNYNEQFF TGTGCCAGCAGCTTAGTCGGGGGGAACTACAATGAGCAGTTCTTC
NA TRBJ2-6 few TRBV25-1 CASTKYGANVLTF TGTGCCAGCACCAAGTATGGGGCCAACGTCCTGACTTTC